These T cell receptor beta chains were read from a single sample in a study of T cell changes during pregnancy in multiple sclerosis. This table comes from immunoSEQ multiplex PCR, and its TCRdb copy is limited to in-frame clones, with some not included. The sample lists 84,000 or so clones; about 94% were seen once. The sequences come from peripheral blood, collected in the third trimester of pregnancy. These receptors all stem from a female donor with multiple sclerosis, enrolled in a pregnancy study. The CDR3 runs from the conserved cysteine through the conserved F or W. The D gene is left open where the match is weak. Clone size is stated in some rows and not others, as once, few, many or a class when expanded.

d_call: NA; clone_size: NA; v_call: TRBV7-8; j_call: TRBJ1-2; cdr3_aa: CASSFTRLANYGYAF; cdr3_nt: TGTGCCAGCAGCTTCACGCGATTAGCTAACTATGGCTACGCCTTC
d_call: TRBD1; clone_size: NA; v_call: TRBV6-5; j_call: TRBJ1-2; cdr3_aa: CASSYSGTDLYGYTF; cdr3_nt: TGTGCCAGCAGTTACTCCGGGACAGACCTTTATGGCTACACCTTC
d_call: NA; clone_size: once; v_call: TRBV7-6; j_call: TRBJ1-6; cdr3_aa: CASSSTWAAGVGNSPLHF; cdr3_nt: TGTGCCAGCAGCTCCACCTGGGCAGCAGGGGTTGGGAATTCACCCCTCCACTTT
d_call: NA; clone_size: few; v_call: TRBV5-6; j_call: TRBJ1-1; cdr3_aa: CASSYRHVRTEAFF; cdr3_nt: TGTGCCAGCAGCTACCGACACGTTCGAACTGAAGCTTTCTTT
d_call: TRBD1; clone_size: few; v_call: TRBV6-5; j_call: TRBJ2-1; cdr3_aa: CASSYDRVNEQFF; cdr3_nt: TGTGCCAGCAGTTACGACAGGGTCAATGAGCAGTTCTTC
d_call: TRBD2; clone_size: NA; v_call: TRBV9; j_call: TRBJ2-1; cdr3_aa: CASSVFGGGNEQFF; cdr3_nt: TGTGCCAGCAGCGTATTCGGGGGGGGTAATGAGCAGTTCTTC
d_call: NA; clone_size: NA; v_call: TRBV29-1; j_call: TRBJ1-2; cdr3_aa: CSVEEGVGGGYTF; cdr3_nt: TGCAGCGTTGAAGAGGGAGTGGGGGGGGGCTACACCTTC
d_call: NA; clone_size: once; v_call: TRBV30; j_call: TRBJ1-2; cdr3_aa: CAWSIQTFGYTF; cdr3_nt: TGTGCCTGGTCCATACAGACATTCGGCTACACCTTC
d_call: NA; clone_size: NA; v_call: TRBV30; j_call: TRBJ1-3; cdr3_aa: CAWRRGSGNTIYF; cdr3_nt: TGTGCCTGGAGAAGGGGATCTGGAAACACCATATATTTT
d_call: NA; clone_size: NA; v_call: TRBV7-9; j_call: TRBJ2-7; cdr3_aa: CASSRGGGVKGPYEQYF; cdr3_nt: TGTGCCAGCAGCCGCGGGGGCGGGGTGAAGGGCCCCTACGAGCAGTACTTC
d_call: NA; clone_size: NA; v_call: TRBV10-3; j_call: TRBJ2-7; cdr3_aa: CAISRGWDSRRMSEQYF; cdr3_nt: TGTGCCATCAGCCGAGGGTGGGACTCCCGGAGGATGAGCGAGCAGTACTTC
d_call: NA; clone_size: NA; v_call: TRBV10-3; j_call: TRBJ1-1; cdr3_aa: CAITGTPNTEAFF; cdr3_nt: TGTGCCATCACTGGGACACCGAACACTGAAGCTTTCTTT
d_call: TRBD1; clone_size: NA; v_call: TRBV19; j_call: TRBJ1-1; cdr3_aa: CASSSRTGLVSEAFF; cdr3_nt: TGTGCCAGTAGTTCAAGGACAGGGCTTGTTTCTGAAGCTTTCTTT
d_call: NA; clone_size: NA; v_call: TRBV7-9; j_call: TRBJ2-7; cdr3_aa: CASSAGTRSYEQYF; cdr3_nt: TGTGCCAGCAGTGCCGGGACAAGGTCCTACGAGCAGTACTTC
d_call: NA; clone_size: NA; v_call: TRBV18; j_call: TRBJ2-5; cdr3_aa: CASSPTDSGGTQYF; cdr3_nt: TGTGCCAGCTCACCGACGGACAGTGGAGGGACCCAGTACTTC
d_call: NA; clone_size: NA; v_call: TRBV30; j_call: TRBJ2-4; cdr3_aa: CAQEAAGDIQYF; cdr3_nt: TGTGCCCAAGAGGCAGCCGGGGACATTCAGTACTTC
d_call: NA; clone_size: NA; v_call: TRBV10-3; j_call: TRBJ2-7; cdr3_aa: CAIRGKTNSYEQYF; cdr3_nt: TGTGCCATCAGAGGAAAGACAAATTCCTACGAGCAGTACTTC
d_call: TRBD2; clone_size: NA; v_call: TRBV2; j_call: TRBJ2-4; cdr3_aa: CASSVPSGAKNIQYF; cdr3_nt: TGTGCCAGCAGTGTGCCTAGCGGAGCCAAAAACATTCAGTACTTC
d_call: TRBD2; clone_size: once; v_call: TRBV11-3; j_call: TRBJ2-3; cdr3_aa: CASSPGTSGADTQYF; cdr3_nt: TGTGCCAGCAGCCCTGGGACTAGCGGGGCAGATACGCAGTATTTT
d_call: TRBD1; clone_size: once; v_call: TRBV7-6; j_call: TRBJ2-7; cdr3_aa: CASSKGQSSYEQYF; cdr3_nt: TGTGCCAGCAGCAAGGGACAGAGCTCCTACGAGCAGTACTTC
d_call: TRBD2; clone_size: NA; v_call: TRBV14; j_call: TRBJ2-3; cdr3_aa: CASSQTASGGAPQYF; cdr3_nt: TGTGCCAGCAGCCAAACGGCTAGCGGGGGGGCCCCGCAGTATTTT
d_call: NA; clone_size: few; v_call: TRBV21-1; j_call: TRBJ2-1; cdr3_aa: CASPASREGVYNEQFF; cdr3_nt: TGTGCCAGTCCGGCTAGCAGGGAGGGGGTCTACAATGAGCAGTTCTTC
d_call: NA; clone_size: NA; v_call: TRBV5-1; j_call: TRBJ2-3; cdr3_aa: CASSLDMDFLDTQYF; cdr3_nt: TGCGCCAGCAGCTTGGATATGGACTTTTTGGATACGCAGTATTTT
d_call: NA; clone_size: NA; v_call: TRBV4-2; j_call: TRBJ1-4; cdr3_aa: CASLAGTTTNEKLFF; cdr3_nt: TGTGCCAGCCTCGCCGGGACAACAACTAATGAAAAACTGTTTTTT
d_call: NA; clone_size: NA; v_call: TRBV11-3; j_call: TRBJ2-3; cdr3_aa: CASSLAAGGIGDTQYF; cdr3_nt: TGTGCCAGCAGCTTAGCTGCAGGAGGGATTGGAGATACGCAGTATTTT
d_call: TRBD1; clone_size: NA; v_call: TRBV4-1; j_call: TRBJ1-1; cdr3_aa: CASSPGGKTEAFF; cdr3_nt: TGCGCCAGCAGCCCAGGGGGCAAGACTGAAGCTTTCTTT
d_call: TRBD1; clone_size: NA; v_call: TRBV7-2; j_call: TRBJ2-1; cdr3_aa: CASSLPGTDLYNEQFF; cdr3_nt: TGTGCCAGCAGCCTCCCCGGGACAGACCTTTACAATGAGCAGTTCTTC
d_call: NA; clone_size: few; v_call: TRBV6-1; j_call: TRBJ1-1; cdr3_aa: CASSEITGNTEAFF; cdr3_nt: TGTGCCAGCAGTGAAATTACAGGGAACACTGAAGCTTTCTTT
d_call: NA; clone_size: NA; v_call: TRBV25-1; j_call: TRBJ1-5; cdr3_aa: CASSGSNQPQHF; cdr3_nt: TGTGCCAGCAGTGGCAGTAATCAGCCCCAGCATTTT
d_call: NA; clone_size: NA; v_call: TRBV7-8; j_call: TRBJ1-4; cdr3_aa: CASSFGNRAVEKLFF; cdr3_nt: TGTGCCAGCAGCTTCGGGAATCGGGCCGTAGAAAAACTGTTTTTT
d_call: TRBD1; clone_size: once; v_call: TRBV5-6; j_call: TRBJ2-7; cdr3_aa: CASSSAGGEQYF; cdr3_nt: TGTGCCAGCAGCTCCGCAGGGGGCGAGCAGTACTTC
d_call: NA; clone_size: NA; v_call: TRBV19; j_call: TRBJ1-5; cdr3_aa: CASSEAGGYQPQHF; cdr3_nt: TGTGCCAGTAGTGAGGCGGGGGGCTATCAGCCCCAGCATTTT
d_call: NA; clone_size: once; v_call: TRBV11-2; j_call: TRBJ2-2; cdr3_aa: CASSFAGNTGELFF; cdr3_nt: TGTGCCAGCAGCTTCGCAGGAAATACCGGGGAGCTGTTTTTT
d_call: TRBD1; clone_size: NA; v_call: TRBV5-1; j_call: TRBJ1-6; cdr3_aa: CASSGQGGATFNSPLHF; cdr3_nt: TGCGCCAGCAGCGGACAGGGAGGGGCAACTTTTAATTCACCCCTCCACTTT
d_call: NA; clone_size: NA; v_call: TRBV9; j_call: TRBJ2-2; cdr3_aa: CASSVGVNTGELFF; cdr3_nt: TGTGCCAGCAGCGTGGGCGTGAACACCGGGGAGCTGTTTTTT
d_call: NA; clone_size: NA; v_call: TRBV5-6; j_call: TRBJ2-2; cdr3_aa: CASSPPGTLVGELFF; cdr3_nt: TGTGCCAGCAGCCCGCCGGGGACACTGGTCGGGGAGCTGTTTTTT
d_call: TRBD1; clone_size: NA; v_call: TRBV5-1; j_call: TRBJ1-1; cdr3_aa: CASSLWGAPQGADTEAFF; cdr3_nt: TGCGCCAGCAGCTTGTGGGGGGCCCCTCAGGGGGCGGACACTGAAGCTTTCTTT
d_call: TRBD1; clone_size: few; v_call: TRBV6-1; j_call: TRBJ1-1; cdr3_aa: CASSEAVGQGDTEAFF; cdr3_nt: TGTGCCAGCAGTGAAGCGGTCGGACAGGGGGACACTGAAGCTTTCTTT
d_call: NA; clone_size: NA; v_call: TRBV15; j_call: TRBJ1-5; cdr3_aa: CATSAEGPQHF; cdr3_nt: TGTGCCACCAGCGCAGAGGGGCCCCAGCATTTT
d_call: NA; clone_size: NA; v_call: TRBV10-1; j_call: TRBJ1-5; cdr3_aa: CASRGTNTSNQPQHF; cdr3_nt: TGCGCCAGCAGGGGGACAAACACTAGCAATCAGCCCCAGCATTTT
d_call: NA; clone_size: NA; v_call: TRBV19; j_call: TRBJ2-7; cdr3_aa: CASSSLGDIAYEQYF; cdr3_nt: TGTGCCAGTAGTTCCTTGGGGGACATAGCCTACGAGCAGTACTTC
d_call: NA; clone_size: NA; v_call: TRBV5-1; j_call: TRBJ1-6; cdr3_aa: CARTTGGAGNNSPLHF; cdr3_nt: TGCGCCCGGACTACGGGGGGCGCCGGGAATAATTCACCCCTCCACTTT
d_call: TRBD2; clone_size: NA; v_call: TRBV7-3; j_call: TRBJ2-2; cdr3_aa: CASSRLAGRIGELFF; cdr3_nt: TGTGCCAGCAGCCGACTAGCGGGTAGAATCGGGGAGCTGTTTTTT
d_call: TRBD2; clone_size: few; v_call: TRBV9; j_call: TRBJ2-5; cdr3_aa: CASSVSAGDQETQYF; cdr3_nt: TGTGCCAGCAGCGTATCAGCGGGGGACCAAGAGACCCAGTACTTC
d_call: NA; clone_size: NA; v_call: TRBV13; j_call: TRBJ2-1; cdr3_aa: CASSPIGIVWGENYNEQFF; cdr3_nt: TGTGCCAGCAGCCCCATCGGTATCGTCTGGGGAGAAAACTACAATGAGCAGTTCTTC